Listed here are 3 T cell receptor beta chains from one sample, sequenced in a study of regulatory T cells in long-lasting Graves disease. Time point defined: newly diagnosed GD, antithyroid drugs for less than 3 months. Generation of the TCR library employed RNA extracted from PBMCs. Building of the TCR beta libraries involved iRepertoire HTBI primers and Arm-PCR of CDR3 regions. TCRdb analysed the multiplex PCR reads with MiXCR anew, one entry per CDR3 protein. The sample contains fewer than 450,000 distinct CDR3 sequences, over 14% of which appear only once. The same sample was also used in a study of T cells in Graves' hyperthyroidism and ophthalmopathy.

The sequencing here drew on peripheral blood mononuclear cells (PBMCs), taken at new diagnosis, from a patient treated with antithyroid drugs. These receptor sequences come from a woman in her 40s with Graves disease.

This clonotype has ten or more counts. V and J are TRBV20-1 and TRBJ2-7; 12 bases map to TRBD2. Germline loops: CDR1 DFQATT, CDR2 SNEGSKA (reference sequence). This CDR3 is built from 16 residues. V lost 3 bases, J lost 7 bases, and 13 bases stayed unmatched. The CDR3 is CSASRAGLAGGPEQYF. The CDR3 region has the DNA TGCAGTGCTAGCCGTGCGGGTCTAGCGGGAGGGCCGGAGCAGTACTTC.

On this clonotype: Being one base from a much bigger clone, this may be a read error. CDR3 protein: CASSQVTGIVTLWF. The CDR3 DNA follows: TGTGCCAGCAGCCAAGTGACCGGGATCGTGACCCTCTGGTTC. J is TRBJ2-5 and V is TRBV3-1; possibly TRBD2 for D (5 bases). Germline loops: CDR1 LGHDT, CDR2 YNNKEL (reference sequence). The CDR3 is made up of 14 amino acids.

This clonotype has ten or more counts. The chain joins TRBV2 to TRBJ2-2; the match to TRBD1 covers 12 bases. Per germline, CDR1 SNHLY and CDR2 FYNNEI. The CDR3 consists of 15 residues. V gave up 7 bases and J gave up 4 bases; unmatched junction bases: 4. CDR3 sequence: CASTWGQGATGELFF. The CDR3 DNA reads TGTGCCAGCACCTGGGGACAGGGGGCCACCGGGGAGCTGTTTTTT.